The 15 T cell receptor beta chains reported below all come from one sample, sequenced in a study of vaccination effects on CD4 cells after COVID-19. Antigen-specific CD4+ T cell clonotypes were called by their expansion after viral peptide-pool culture in ViraFEST. Culture proceeded for about ten days, and CD4+ T cells were then isolated. Infection with SARS-CoV-2 occurred in the person between March and December 2020, and PCR confirmed it. Sequencing was performed with immunoSEQ multiplex PCR; in TCRdb, only in-frame clones are kept and a portion is missing. There are approximately 20,000 clones in the sample; about 70% occur only once, and approximately 16% lies in the top ten. What these receptors recognize is not known. Here the sequenced sample was CD4+ T cells from PBMCs cultured with SARS-CoV-2 spike peptides, taken before COVID-19 vaccination. These receptors were collected from a human donor who had a prior SARS-CoV-2 infection.

This clone showed up just a few times. V is TRBV19 and J is TRBJ1-6; no definite D call. Germline lookup yields CDR1 LNHDA and CDR2 SQIVND (reference sequence). The CDR3 is 13 residues long. Trimming removed 10 bases from V and 7 bases from J, with 14 bases in between. The CDR3 spells CATSRVGNSPLHF. For the CDR3, the DNA is TGTGCCACCTCTCGGGTGGGGAATTCACCCCTCCACTTT.

The V call is TRBV11-1, the J call TRBJ2-3; 11 nucleotides line up with TRBD2. Per the germline V gene, CDR1 is SGHAT and CDR2 is FQDESV (reference sequence). The CDR3 consists of 16 residues. Trimming took 5 bases from V and 0 from J; bases not matched to a gene: 4. The CDR3 DNA reads TGTGCCAGCAGCCCAAGACTAGCGGGAAGCACAGATACGCAGTATTTT. Translated, it gives CASSPRLAGSTDTQYF.

This clone turned up a few times. The V call is TRBV12-3 or TRBV12-4, the J call TRBJ1-2; no clear D gene. There are 11 residues in the CDR3. Trimming took off 3 bases at V and 7 bases at J, with 6 bases between the two ends. The CDR3 region has the DNA TGTGCCAGCAGTTTGGGAGGTGGCTACACCTTC. It codes for CASSLGGGYTF.

The chain employs TRBV7-9 and TRBJ1-2; D not certain. Trimming shortened V by 3 bases and J by 4 bases, and 6 bases separated the two germline ends. Germline CDR1 and CDR2: SEHNR and FQNEAQ (reference sequence). This CDR3 has 12 amino acids. CDR3 sequence: CASSLQSYGYTF. DNA for the CDR3: TGTGCCAGCAGCTTGCAGAGCTATGGCTACACCTTC. Together with reference TRBV7-9 and TRBJ1-2, the CDR3 gives the full variable domain: DTGVSQNPRHKITKRGQNVTFRCDPISEHNRLYWYRQTLGQGPEFLTYFQNEAQLEKSRLLSDRFSAERPKGSFSTLEIQRTEQGDSAMYLCASSLQSYGYTFGSGTRLTVV.

This clone was seen once. V usage is TRBV30 and J usage is TRBJ1-1; no clear D gene. The CDR3 is 11 residues long. V dropped 4 bases and J dropped 3 bases, with 6 bases sitting between them. Germline CDR1 is GTSNPN and CDR2 is SVGIG (reference sequence). CDR3 protein: CAWMSYTEAFF. DNA of the CDR3: TGTGCCTGGATGTCATACACTGAAGCTTTCTTT. Looking up the rest from reference TRBV30 and TRBJ1-1 gives the full variable domain: SQTIHQWPATLVQPVGSPLSLECTVEGTSNPNLYWYRQAAGRGLQLLFYSVGIGQISSEVPQNLSASRPQDRQFILSSKKLLLSDSGFYLCAWMSYTEAFFGQGTRLTVV.

CDR3 bases: TGTGCCAGCAGCGCCGGAAGACAGGGGGCCCTCCACTTT. Translated, it gives CASSAGRQGALHF. V gene TRBV7-3 combines with J gene TRBJ1-6, with 9 bases identical to TRBD1. The CDR3 runs to 13 residues. The germline gives CDR1 SGHTA, CDR2 FQGTGA. The V segment lost 5 bases and the J segment 14 bases; nucleotides outside the gene matches: 7.

The sample holds one count of this clone. This chain uses TRBV30 with TRBJ2-1; 12 bases align to TRBD2. Germline trimming cut 0 bases from V and 4 bases from J; bases unmatched to any gene: 10. This CDR3 is built from 18 residues. Germline V CDR1 and CDR2: GTSNPN, SVGIG (reference sequence). The chain's CDR3 is CAWSVRLAGGPGYNEQFF. The CDR3 DNA reads as TGTGCCTGGAGTGTACGGCTAGCGGGAGGGCCGGGATACAATGAGCAGTTCTTC.

V gene TRBV7-2 combines with J gene TRBJ2-2; D is unclear. V dropped 8 bases and J dropped 8 bases, with 15 bases sitting between them. Germline loops: CDR1 SGHTA, CDR2 FQGNSA. There are 13 residues in the CDR3. The CDR3 spells CASGRPPSGELFF. CDR3 sequence (DNA): TGTGCCAGCGGTCGGCCTCCGTCGGGGGAGCTGTTTTTT.

The rearrangement uses TRBV4-2 and TRBJ1-1; 7 nucleotides line up with TRBD1. The V gene end was trimmed by 4 bases and the J gene end by 4 bases; junction bases not matched to a gene: 6. Germline CDR1 is LGHNA and CDR2 is YNFKEQ. The CDR3 totals 14 residues. The CDR3 reads CASSLGGGGTEAFF. The CDR3 region has the DNA TGTGCCAGCAGCCTAGGGGGCGGGGGCACTGAAGCTTTCTTT.

The chain has TRBV19 and TRBJ2-1, with 7 bases matching TRBD1. The CDR3 runs to 17 residues. V shed 4 bases and J 2 bases; nucleotides not matched to a gene: 11. Germline CDR1 reads LNHDA; CDR2 reads SQIVND (reference sequence). This chain's CDR3 is CASSTPDRDSAYNEQFF. CDR3 bases: TGTGCCAGTAGTACCCCGGACCGGGACAGTGCCTACAATGAGCAGTTCTTC.

The rearrangement links TRBV19 to TRBJ2-5, with D perhaps TRBD2 (5 bases). Trimming removed 3 bases at V and 5 bases at J, with 28 bases between. Germline V lookup: CDR1 LNHDA, CDR2 SQIVND (reference sequence). The CDR3 totals 19 residues. DNA of the CDR3: TGTGCCAGTAGTATTGGGAGTAGCTCACGCCCCCCCTTCTTGGAGACCCAGTACTTC. Translated: CASSIGSSSRPPFLETQYF.

This clone was seen more than once but under ten times. The chain is built from TRBV2 and TRBJ1-5; D is ambiguous. Germline CDR1 and CDR2: SNHLY and FYNNEI. The CDR3 sequence is 15 residues long. Trimming took 3 bases from V and 4 from J, leaving 13 bases between them. The CDR3 coding sequence is TGTGCCAGCAGTGAGGAGAACGGCGGAAATCAGCCCCAGCATTTT. Translated, it gives CASSEENGGNQPQHF.

V and J are TRBV7-2 and TRBJ2-5; D gene ambiguous. The germline V gene has CDR1 SGHTA and CDR2 FQGNSA. V lost 2 bases, J lost 5 bases, and 15 bases lay in between. CDR3 size: 15 residues. CDR3 DNA sequence: TGTGCCAGCAGCTTAAGGCTTGCCTTCGTGGAGACCCAGTACTTC. Amino acids: CASSLRLAFVETQYF.

This chain joins TRBV3-1 (or the pseudogene TRBV3-2) and TRBJ2-5, with a tentative D call TRBD2 (6 bases). CDR3 length: 13 amino acids. The ends were cut back, 3 bases at V and 7 bases at J, with 12 bases in the middle. Germline assignment: CDR1 LGHDT and CDR2 YNNKEL (reference sequence). The CDR3 nucleotides are TGTGCCAGCAGCCAGCGGGGTCGCGGGACCCAGTACTTC. It codes for CASSQRGRGTQYF.

The gene calls are TRBV12-3 or TRBV12-4 and TRBJ2-7, with D possibly TRBD2 on 5 matching bases. V lost 3 bases, J lost 2 bases, and 8 bases lay in between. This CDR3 is built from 13 residues. The CDR3 DNA reads TGTGCCAGCAGTTTGAGCGGAACCTACGAGCAGTACTTC. Residues: CASSLSGTYEQYF.